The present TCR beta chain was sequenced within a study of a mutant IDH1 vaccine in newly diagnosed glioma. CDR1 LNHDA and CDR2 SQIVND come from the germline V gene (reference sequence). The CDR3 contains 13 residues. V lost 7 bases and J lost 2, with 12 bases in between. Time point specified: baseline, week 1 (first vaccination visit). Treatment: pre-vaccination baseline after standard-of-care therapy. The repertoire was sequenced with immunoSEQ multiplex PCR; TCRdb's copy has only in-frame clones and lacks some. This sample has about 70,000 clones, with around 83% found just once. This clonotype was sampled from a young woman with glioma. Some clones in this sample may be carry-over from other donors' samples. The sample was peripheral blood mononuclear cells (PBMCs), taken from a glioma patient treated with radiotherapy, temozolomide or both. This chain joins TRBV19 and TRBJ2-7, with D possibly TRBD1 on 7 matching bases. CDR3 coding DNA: TGTGCCAGTAAGGAGGGGGCGGCCTACGAGCAGTACTTC. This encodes CASKEGAAYEQYF.